This T cell receptor (beta chain) was found in a study of cytomegalovirus exposure and HLA in healthy donors (TCRdb year 2017). Regarding the study in general: In an earlier analysis of 587 of the donors, 250 to 300 Gb of sequence data and 117 million unique TCR beta sequences from about 179 million T cells were reported. An early release covering approximately 600 HLA-typed donors comprised 250 to 350 gigabases of sequencing data and approximately 85 million unique TCR sequences. Of the roughly 400 genotyped donors, roughly 80% were placed in the genetic ancestry cluster associated with self-reported Caucasian donors. The study aimed to test whether cataloging public T cell receptors could reveal signatures of past pathogen exposure. The T cell repertoires of 550 to 850 subjects were profiled by immunosequencing and related to cytomegalovirus serostatus. In addition to the first cohort of roughly 700 subjects, a separate validation cohort of around 110 different subjects was used. To predict cytomegalovirus infection status, the study combined high-throughput TCR immunosequencing, statistical association of individual TCRs with disease status, and machine learning. In a later analysis, previously published TCR beta repertoires from about 670 donors were re-analyzed and high-resolution HLA genotyping was added so that TCR occurrence patterns could be studied. The later analysis used no new phenotypic data to find candidate immune exposures, relying instead on TCR beta sequences and their occurrence across donors. To decide whether each TCR beta V gene segment behaved as functional or pseudogenic, an earlier analysis of some 580 of the donors relied on high-throughput TCR beta sequencing. Donor age, sex, ethnicity and CMV serostatus were collected together with the repertoire data. Genome-wide SNP genotypes for about 65% of the 666 donors were used in a later genetic analysis, which treated that subset as a discovery cohort. Every repertoire in the discovery cohort had been generated on one and the same sequencing platform. HLA typing included class I and class II loci at four-digit resolution. Typing coverage varied by locus: roughly 620-640 donors for A, B, C, DRB1 and DQB1; approximately 500 for DQA1; about 600 for DPA1; roughly 450 for DPB1. Several DR-DQ haplotypes were treated as single units for association and clustering because of strong linkage in the cohort. Among about 400 genotyped donors of the cohort, an average of approximately 240,000 unique TCR beta nucleotide sequences was sequenced per donor, of which approximately 18% were non-productive.

For this clone: No cognate antigen has been identified for it. Qualities for individual bases were not recorded, and no much larger clone is one base off.

Reading the germline V gene (reference sequence) gives CDR1 SEHNR and CDR2 FQNEAQ. The CDR3 holds 13 amino acids from the cysteine to the phenylalanine. This entry keeps only the CDR3 DNA: 39 bases, framed from base 1. V is shortened by 5 bases, J by 3 bases, and the region joining them spans 9 bases. In total, 666 healthy bone marrow donors made up the cohort. At the time of sampling, every cohort member was nominally healthy, though immune exposures that went unrecorded were likely present. The donor was CMV seropositive and belonged to the group of 270 or so seropositive cohort members. A peripheral blood sample was collected from each donor, and TCR beta sequencing was performed on peripheral blood mononuclear cells. Genomic DNA extraction from the blood cell samples was performed with the Qiagen DNeasy Blood Extraction Kit. The library was generated by the immunoSEQ multiplex PCR assay. A mixture of 60 forward primers for TCR Vbeta segments and 13 reverse primers for TCR Jbeta segments was used in the multiplex PCR. The CDR3 region of rearranged TCR beta genes was amplified from genomic DNA by a multiplex PCR assay. Amplified TCR beta libraries were sequenced as 87-base-pair reads on the Illumina HiSeq System. The paper's processing steps were these. A later analysis tallied about 77 million unique TCR beta chains across the 550 to 850 repertoires, and 10 million to 11 million of those chains were shared by two or more donors. Raw reads were error-corrected and collapsed into unique sequences by a nearest-neighbor algorithm in which closely related sequences were merged to remove PCR and sequencing errors. Alignment of CDR3 sequences to IMGT reference sequences was used to assign V, D and J gene segments. Each retained sequence needed at least a six-nucleotide match to both a V gene segment and a J gene segment. A rearrangement was called productive if the CDR3 had no stop codons and remained in frame with V and J, and every other rearrangement was called non-productive. Following IMGT convention, CDR3 was defined as the stretch from the second conserved V-encoded cysteine up to the conserved J-encoded phenylalanine. The earlier analysis of about 610 of the donors excluded sequences that lacked an unambiguous match to a single V gene segment. An earlier analysis of 587 of the donors classified V segments as functional when productive rearrangements were above 56.7% and as segregating when the standard deviation between donors was above 5%. A statistical classification framework was built for diagnosing cytomegalovirus status from the catalog of TCR beta chain sequences. In a later analysis, TCR nucleotide sequences were compared against IMGT/GENE-DB human TR gene sequences so that V and J genes could be assigned. In a later analysis, CDR3 sequences and most-parsimonious VDJ recombination scenarios were assigned using the TCRdist pipeline. In a later analysis, each TCR beta chain was defined by its CDR3 amino acid sequence together with its V-gene family, and reads lacking a unique V-gene family were excluded. In a later analysis, some 600 highly shared, low-generation-probability nucleotide sequences were removed to address suspected cross-contamination and a sequencing artifact. In a later analysis, a clonal expansion index for each public chain was calculated from normalized within-repertoire ranks of inferred template counts. A later analysis computed generation probabilities with a VDJ recombination model fitted to out-of-frame rearrangements, and checked the results against IGoR. A later analysis scored TCR-TCR, TCR-HLA and TCR-CMV co-occurrence with hypergeometric tests, applying a repertoire-size bias correction to TCR pairs. False discovery rates were estimated in a later analysis by permuting HLA or CMV assignments 20 times. A later analysis grouped co-occurring TCRs with DBSCAN, adding TCRdist sequence similarity when clustering within HLA-allele-positive subsets. Co-occurrence clustering excluded repertoires with fewer than 30,000 or more than 120,000 public chains, plus five with anomalous nucleotide sharing. The source is immuneACCESS, and TCRdb retained only in-frame sequences with V and J called. Part of the clones is not carried over; for the studies checked, unresolved V genes explain less than half of this, and the remainder is unexplained. V and J calls and clone size come straight from that table; D and trimming were deduced from the DNA. For this sample the table gives approximately 280,000 clones, of which 86% were detected only once. The ten largest clonotypes hold roughly 4% of the sample.

The investigation overall reported the following: Because counts were too low, about 18 rarely observed V segments, including chromosome 9 orphons, were left out of the earlier analysis of over 550 of the donors. In a later analysis, TCR association rates were found to vary across HLA loci, with the most associated TCRs seen for DRB1 alleles and the fewest for HLA-C alleles. Most CMV-associated TCR beta chains appeared to be HLA-restricted in a later analysis, and the HLA associations seemed to be driven largely by CMV exposure. While some public TCRs were present in many individuals, most TCR sequences turned up only very rarely across donors. Because HLA typing was unavailable for some donors at each locus, only the typed subset was used in association tests. In vitro tests confirmed that a few of the cytomegalovirus-associated TCR beta chains recognize cytomegalovirus antigens. A later genetic analysis associated a missense DCLRE1C variant with V-gene and J-gene trimming of TCR beta chains, and an independent cohort replicated the association. The sequencing pipeline was judged likely to have produced a cluster of highly shared sequence variants as a technical artifact. The classifier was reported to diagnose cytomegalovirus status with high specificity and sensitivity in both the original cohort and the validation cohort. In a later genetic analysis, fewer N-insertions in productive TCRs were reported among donors in an Asian-associated ancestry cluster than the roughly 700-donor mean. In a later analysis, several top co-occurrence clusters were reported to appear linked to parvovirus B19, influenza, CMV and Epstein-Barr virus. A further reported finding was that TCR beta sequences accurately predicted the HLA-A and HLA-B alleles for most subjects in the first cohort. Broadly in line with IMGT annotations, most TCR beta V segments showed up in productive rearrangements about 87% or about 30% of the time in an earlier analysis of 450 to 750 of the donors. Linkage disequilibrium might explain the correlated functional status among segregating V segments, but an unknown experimental factor could not be excluded. The presence/absence analyses assumed that sequencing depth was roughly uniform across donors, and that assumption may not be true. Compared with equally common non-associated chains, HLA-associated TCR beta chains in a later analysis were more clonally expanded and had lower generation probabilities. In the study, around 150 TCR beta chains were listed as associated with cytomegalovirus. Only TCR beta chains were sequenced in this cohort, and the absence of alpha or paired-chain data limited detectable features. When HLA alleles, especially DR and DQ, strongly co-occurred, TCR associations were difficult to assign to individual alleles. According to the authors, the approach could potentially be generalized to other disease states and immunological phenotypes. The 87-base-pair reads could not distinguish some IMGT-functional V segments, including TRBV6-2 and TRBV6-3, so those segments were excluded. Immune exposure information for the cohort was limited to CMV serostatus. Specific HLA alleles were associated with over 15,000 TCR beta sequences at a false discovery rate of 0.05 in a later analysis.

The V and J genes are TRBV7-9 and TRBJ2-3; perhaps TRBD1 is the D gene, with 6 bases matching. This clonotype was sampled from a middle-aged man in good health and CMV-seropositive. Sequenced input: PBMCs. In nucleotide form, the sequence is TGTGCCAGCAGCGCCACAGGGACAGATACGCAGTATTTT. Its coded protein is CASSATGTDTQYF.